These 18 T cell receptor beta chains originate from one sample sequenced in a study of Graves' ophthalmopathy and Graves' hyperthyroidism (dated 2018 in TCRdb). Instrument used: Illumina HiSeq 2000. For repertoire sequencing, TCR beta CDR3 regions were amplified from RNA transcripts. The first round was an RT-PCR using HTBI primers with the Qiagen OneStep RT-PCR kit, and this first round was followed by a second-round multiplex PCR, then size selection and purification. Starting from the raw public reads, TCRdb applied fastp trimming at Q25, assembled clones with MiXCR and retained in-frame beta chains. Rows with a matching CDR3 protein are joined into one entry that keeps the most common DNA and genes. This sample holds some 350,000 distinct CDR3 sequences; about 18% were observed only once. The ten most abundant clones make up 2% to 3% of the sample. Material: peripheral blood. Receptors originate from an adult woman with stable Graves' hyperthyroidism.

The table lists this clonotype with many counts. This chain joins TRBV7-2 and TRBJ2-7, with TRBD2 matching over 10 bases. Trimming removed 5 bases from V and 2 bases from J; junction bases left unmatched: 3. The germline CDR1 and CDR2 sequences are SGHTA and FQGNSA. This CDR3 is built from 14 residues. The CDR3 here is CASSPSGSPYEQYF. Written as DNA, the CDR3 is TGTGCCAGCAGCCCTAGCGGGAGTCCCTACGAGCAGTACTTC.

This clonotype was seen at least ten times. V usage is TRBV10-2 and J usage is TRBJ1-1, with D possibly matching TRBD1 (6 bases). Trimming cost V 8 bases and J 4 bases, with 14 bases left between them. CDR1 and CDR2 (germline): WSHSY, SAAADI. The CDR3 contains 13 residues. The CDR3 loop reads CASGGPLSTEAFF. The DNA for the CDR3 is TGCGCCAGCGGGGGGCCCTTAAGCACTGAAGCTTTCTTT.

At least ten counts were recorded for this clonotype. The V and J genes are TRBV20-1 and TRBJ2-7; a weak D match, TRBD2 (6 bases). The germline gives CDR1 DFQATT, CDR2 SNEGSKA (reference sequence). CDR3 size: 14 residues. Trimming pared 1 base from V and 7 bases from J, leaving 17 bases between. For the CDR3, the DNA is TGCAGTGCTAGAGCCAAGGCGGGGCCTTGGGAGCAGTACTTC. Protein product: CSARAKAGPWEQYF.

There are many counts of this clonotype. V gene TRBV7-2 combines with J gene TRBJ2-7, with a possible D match to TRBD1 (5 bases). There are 14 residues in the CDR3. Trimming stripped 3 bases from V and 5 bases from J, with 14 bases between. From germline, CDR1 is SGHTA and CDR2 FQGNSA. The CDR3 nucleotides are TGTGCCAGCAGCTTGCGAAGGGGCTGGCACGAGCAGTACTTC. The encoded protein is CASSLRRGWHEQYF. Filled out from reference TRBV7-2 and TRBJ2-7, the complete variable domain reads GAGVSQSPSNKVTEKGKDVELRCDPISGHTALYWYRQSLGQGLEFLIYFQGNSAPDKSGLPSDRFSAERTGGSVSTLTIQRTQQEDSAVYLCASSLRRGWHEQYFGPGTRLTVT.

Many counts were recorded for this clonotype. The chain is built from TRBV28 and TRBJ1-6; D is perhaps TRBD1 (6 bases). This CDR3 region has 13 residues. V was shortened by 7 bases and J by 10 bases, with 14 bases between the two germline ends. CDR1 is MDHEN and CDR2 is SYDVKM in the germline V gene. The CDR3 reads CASTTVQGSPLHF. Here the CDR3 DNA reads TGTGCCAGCACCACCGTGCAGGGGTCACCCCTCCACTTT.

This clonotype was detected many times. The gene calls are TRBV19 and TRBJ1-5; the match to TRBD1 covers 7 bases. The CDR3 has 14 amino acids. The ends lost 5 bases at V and 8 bases at J; junction bases unmatched: 9. In germline, CDR1 is LNHDA, CDR2 SQIVND (reference sequence). CDR3 protein: CASSDVGGREPQHF. CDR3 nucleotide sequence: TGTGCCAGTAGTGATGTAGGGGGCCGGGAGCCCCAGCATTTT.

Ten or more counts support this clonotype. CDR3 in amino acids: CASSSWNGANNSPLHF. CDR3 sequence (DNA): TGTGCCAGCAGTTCCTGGAACGGGGCTAATAATTCACCCCTCCACTTT. The chain combines TRBV27 with TRBJ1-6, with D perhaps matching TRBD1 (5 bases). The CDR3 is made up of 16 amino acids. Trimming stripped 4 bases from V and 5 bases from J, with 15 bases between. In germline, CDR1 is MNHEY, CDR2 SMNVEV (reference sequence).

The table lists this clonotype with a count of one. The chain employs TRBV6-2 or TRBV6-3 and TRBJ1-2, with D maybe TRBD1 (5 bases). The germline V and J ends were trimmed by 7 bases and 5 bases, with 14 bases remaining between them. Germline CDR1 is MNHEY and CDR2 is SVGEGT. The CDR3 is 13 amino acids. CDR3 in amino acids: CASKRAGLYGYTF. The CDR3 DNA reads TGTGCCAGCAAGAGGGCAGGGCTGTATGGCTACACCTTC.

This clonotype was recorded a few times. The chain couples TRBV20-1 to TRBJ2-7; TRBD2 agrees at 10 bases. Per the germline V gene, CDR1 is DFQATT and CDR2 is SNEGSKA (reference sequence). Germline trimming cut 5 bases from V and 0 bases from J; bases unmatched to any gene: 7. The CDR3 is 15 residues long. CDR3 amino acids: CSAFQTSGYSYEQYF. Written as DNA, the CDR3 is TGCAGTGCTTTCCAGACTAGCGGGTACTCCTACGAGCAGTACTTC.

To note about this clonotype: The junction and the germline gene differ at one end; a read error may be behind it. The chain combines TRBV12-3 or TRBV12-4 with TRBJ2-1; D uncertain. This CDR3 comprises 15 residues. CDR3 loop: CAGSLGGYLLSEQFF. In DNA, the CDR3 is TGTGCCGGCAGTTTGGGTGGGTACCTTTTGAGTGAGCAGTTCTTC.

This clonotype has at least ten counts. The chain uses TRBV6-5 and TRBJ2-7; tentatively, D is TRBD1 (6 bases). Germline CDR1 is MNHEY and CDR2 is SVGAGI. CDR3 length equals 13 residues. V was cut by 2 bases and J by 6 bases, with 11 bases left in between. For the CDR3, the DNA is TGTGCCAGCAGTTACCGGACAGCTTTCGAGCAGTACTTC. It is translated as CASSYRTAFEQYF.

The CDR3 DNA reads TGTGCCAGCAGCCCGGACACCTTGAACTACGAGCAGTACTTC. Translated, it gives CASSPDTLNYEQYF. The genes are TRBV3-1 and TRBJ2-7; tentatively, D is TRBD1 (5 bases). The CDR3 contains 14 residues. CDR1 and CDR2 from the germline V gene are LGHDT and YNNKEL (reference sequence). V lost 4 bases to trimming and J lost 3 bases, with 13 bases between them.

This clonotype was found many times. This chain connects TRBV11-2 to TRBJ2-7; tentatively, D is TRBD1 or TRBD2 (5 bases each). The V gene's germline CDR1 is SGHAT and CDR2 FQNNGV. V was trimmed by 5 bases and J by 4 bases, leaving 15 bases between them. This CDR3 is 14 amino acids long. The CDR3 region has the DNA TGTGCCAGCAGCCCAAGGGAGACAGTTTACGAGCAGTACTTC. It is translated as CASSPRETVYEQYF.

This clonotype has at least ten counts. This rearrangement joins TRBV13 to TRBJ2-5; D gene ambiguous. Germline V gene data show CDR1 as PRHDT and CDR2 as FYEKMQ (reference sequence). Trimming stripped 0 bases from V and 2 bases from J, with 7 bases between. This CDR3 region has 14 residues. As DNA, the CDR3 is TGTGCCAGCAGCTTAGGGACTCGTCAAGAGACCCAGTACTTC. Protein sequence: CASSLGTRQETQYF.

Many counts were recorded for this clonotype. This sequence joins TRBV4-1 and TRBJ1-2; tentatively, D is TRBD1 (6 bases). Trimming removed 0 bases at V and 4 bases at J, with 12 bases between. CDR3 length: 15 residues. Germline CDR1 is MGHRA and CDR2 is YSYEKL. CDR3 amino acids: CASSQEGGAGYGYTF. CDR3 coding DNA: TGCGCCAGCAGCCAAGAGGGGGGCGCCGGCTATGGCTACACCTTC.

This clonotype was detected ten times or more. Mismatch with germline at one junction end may stem from a read error. The chain combines TRBV6-5 with TRBJ2-4; TRBD2 matches 12 bases. The CDR3 totals 17 residues. Looked up from germline, CDR1 is MNHEY and CDR2 is SVGAGI. The CDR3 nucleotides read TGTGCCAGCAGTTACCGGCTAGCGGGAGGGCCTGGAAACATTAAGTACTTC. Translating gives CASSYRLAGGPGNIKYF.

This clonotype was detected many times. The V call is TRBV6-2 or TRBV6-3, the J call TRBJ1-1; no clear D gene. Germline V gives CDR1 MNHEY, CDR2 SVGEGT. This CDR3 has 18 amino acids. With 4 bases removed from V and 1 base from J, the gap between germline ends came to 22 bases. The CDR3: CASSFNLSKSLWNTEAFF. The CDR3, as DNA: TGTGCCAGCAGTTTTAACTTGTCTAAATCCCTTTGGAACACTGAAGCTTTCTTT.

In its sample, this clonotype was seen many times. J is TRBJ2-5 and V is TRBV7-2; 7 nucleotides agree with TRBD2. This CDR3 is built from 14 residues. The V segment lost 2 bases and the J segment 5 bases; nucleotides outside the gene matches: 5. Germline V CDR1 and CDR2: SGHTA, FQGNSA. CDR3 protein: CASSLWGGSETQYF. In DNA, the CDR3 is TGTGCCAGCAGCTTATGGGGGGGGTCCGAGACCCAGTACTTC.